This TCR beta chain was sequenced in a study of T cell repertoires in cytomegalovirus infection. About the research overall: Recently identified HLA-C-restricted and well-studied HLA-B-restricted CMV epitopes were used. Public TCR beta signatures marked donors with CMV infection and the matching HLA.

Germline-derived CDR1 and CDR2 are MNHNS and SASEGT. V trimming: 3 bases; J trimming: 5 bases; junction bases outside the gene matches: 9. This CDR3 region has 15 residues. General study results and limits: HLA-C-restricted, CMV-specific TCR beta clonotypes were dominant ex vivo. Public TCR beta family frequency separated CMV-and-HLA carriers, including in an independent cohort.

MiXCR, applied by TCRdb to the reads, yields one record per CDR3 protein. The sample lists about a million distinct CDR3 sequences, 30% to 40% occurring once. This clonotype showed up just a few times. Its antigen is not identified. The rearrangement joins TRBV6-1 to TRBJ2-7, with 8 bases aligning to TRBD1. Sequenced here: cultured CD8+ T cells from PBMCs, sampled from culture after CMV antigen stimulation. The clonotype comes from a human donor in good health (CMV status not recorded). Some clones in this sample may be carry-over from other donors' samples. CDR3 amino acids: CASSDLDRGGDEQYF. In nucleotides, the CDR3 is TGTGCCAGCAGTGACTTAGACAGGGGAGGCGACGAGCAGTACTTC.